This T cell receptor beta chain was documented in a study of T cells after yellow fever vaccination. Whole-study context: For low cell numbers, libraries were made with SMART-Seq v4 Ultra Low Input.

Looked up from germline, CDR1 is SGHTA and CDR2 is FQGTGA. There are 15 residues in the CDR3. V was cut by 5 bases and J by 3 bases, with 16 bases left in between. TCRdb analysed the 5' RACE reads with MiXCR anew, one entry per CDR3 protein. In the table there are about 630,000 distinct CDR3 sequences, roughly 12% of which are singletons. The clonotype was recovered from a man aged 25 to 40 who received the YFV17D yellow fever vaccine. This sequence joins TRBV7-3 and TRBJ1-1; perhaps TRBD1 as D (5 bases). Material: PBMCs, obtained on the day of the yellow fever booster vaccination. CDR3 sequence reads: CASSSRGNGDTEAFF. In nucleotides, the CDR3 is TGTGCCAGCAGCAGCCGGGGGAATGGAGACACTGAAGCTTTCTTT.